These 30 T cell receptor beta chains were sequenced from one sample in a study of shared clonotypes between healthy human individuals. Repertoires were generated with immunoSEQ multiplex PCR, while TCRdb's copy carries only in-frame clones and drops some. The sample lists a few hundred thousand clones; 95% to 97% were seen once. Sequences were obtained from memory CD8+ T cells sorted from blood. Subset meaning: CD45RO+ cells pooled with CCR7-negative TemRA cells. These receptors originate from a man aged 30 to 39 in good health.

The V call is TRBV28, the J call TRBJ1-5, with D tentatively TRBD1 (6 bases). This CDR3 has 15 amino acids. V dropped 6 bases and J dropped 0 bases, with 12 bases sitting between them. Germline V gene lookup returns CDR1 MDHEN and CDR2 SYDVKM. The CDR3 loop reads CASRLTGNSNQPQHF. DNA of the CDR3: TGTGCCAGCAGATTAACAGGGAATAGCAATCAGCCCCAGCATTTT.

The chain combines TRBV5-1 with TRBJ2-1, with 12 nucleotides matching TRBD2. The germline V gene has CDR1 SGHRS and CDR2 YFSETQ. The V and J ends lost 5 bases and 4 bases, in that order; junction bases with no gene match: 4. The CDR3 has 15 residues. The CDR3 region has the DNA TGCGCCAGCAGGACTAGCGGGAGTTTTTACAATGAGCAGTTCTTC. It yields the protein CASRTSGSFYNEQFF. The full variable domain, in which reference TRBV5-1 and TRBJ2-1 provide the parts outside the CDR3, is KAGVTQTPRYLIKTRGQQVTLSCSPISGHRSVSWYQQTPGQGLQFLFEYFSETQRNKGNFPGRFSGRQFSNSRSEMNVSTLELGDSALYLCASRTSGSFYNEQFFGPGTRLTVL.

CDR3 residues: CASSPRTGANTGELFF. CDR3 in DNA: TGTGCCAGCAGCCCTCGGACTGGCGCGAACACCGGGGAGCTGTTTTTT. The chain uses TRBV13 and TRBJ2-2; TRBD2 might be the D (5 bases). Looked up from germline, CDR1 is PRHDT and CDR2 is FYEKMQ (reference sequence). With 5 bases removed from V and 0 bases from J, the gap between germline ends came to 13 bases. CDR3 length: 16 residues. Together with reference TRBV13 and TRBJ2-2, the CDR3 gives the full variable domain: AAGVIQSPRHLIKEKRETATLKCYPIPRHDTVYWYQQGPGQDPQFLISFYEKMQSDKGSIPDRFSAQQFSDYHSELNMSSLELGDSALYFCASSPRTGANTGELFFGEGSRLTVL.

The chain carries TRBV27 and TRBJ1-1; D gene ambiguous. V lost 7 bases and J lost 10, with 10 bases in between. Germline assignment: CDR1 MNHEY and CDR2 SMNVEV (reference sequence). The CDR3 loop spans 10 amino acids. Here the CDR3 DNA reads TGTGCCAGCATATCCGTCCGAGCTTTCTTT. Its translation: CASISVRAFF.

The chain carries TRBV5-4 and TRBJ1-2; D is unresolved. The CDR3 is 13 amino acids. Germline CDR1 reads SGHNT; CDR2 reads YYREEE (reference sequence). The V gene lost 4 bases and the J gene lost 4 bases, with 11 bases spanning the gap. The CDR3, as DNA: TGTGCCAGCAGCACGCCCGGGGTCTATGGCTACACCTTC. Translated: CASSTPGVYGYTF.

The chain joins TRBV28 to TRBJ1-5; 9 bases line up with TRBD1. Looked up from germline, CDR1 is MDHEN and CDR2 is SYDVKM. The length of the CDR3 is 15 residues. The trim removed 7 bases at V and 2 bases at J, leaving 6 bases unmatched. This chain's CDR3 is CASITGGSGNQPQHF. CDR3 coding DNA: TGTGCCAGCATCACAGGGGGCAGTGGCAATCAGCCCCAGCATTTT.

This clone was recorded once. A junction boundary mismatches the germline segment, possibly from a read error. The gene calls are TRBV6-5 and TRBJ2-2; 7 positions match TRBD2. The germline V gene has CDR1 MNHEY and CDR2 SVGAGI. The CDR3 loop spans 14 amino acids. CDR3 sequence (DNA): TGTGCCAGCGGTTACGCGGGAGACACCGGGGAGCTGTTTTTT. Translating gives CASGYAGDTGELFF.

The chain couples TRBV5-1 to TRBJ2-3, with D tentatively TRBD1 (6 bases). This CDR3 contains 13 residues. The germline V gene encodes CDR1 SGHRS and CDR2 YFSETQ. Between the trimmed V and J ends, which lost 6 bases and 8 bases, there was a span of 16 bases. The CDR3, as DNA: TGCGCCAGCAACAAAAGTCCACAGGGTACGCAGTATTTT. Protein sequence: CASNKSPQGTQYF.

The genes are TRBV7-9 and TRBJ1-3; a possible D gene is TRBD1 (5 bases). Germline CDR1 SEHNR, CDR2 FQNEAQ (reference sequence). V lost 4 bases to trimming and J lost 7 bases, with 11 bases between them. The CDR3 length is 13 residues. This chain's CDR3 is CASSSGDHNTIYF. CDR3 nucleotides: TGTGCCAGCAGCTCGGGGGATCACAACACCATATATTTT.

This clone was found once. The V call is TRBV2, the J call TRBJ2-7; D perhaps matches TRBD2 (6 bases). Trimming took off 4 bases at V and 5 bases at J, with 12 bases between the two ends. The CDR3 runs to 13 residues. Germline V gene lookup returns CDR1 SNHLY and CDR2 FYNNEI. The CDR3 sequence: CASSAGAIHEQYF. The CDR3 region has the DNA TGTGCCAGCAGTGCGGGAGCGATCCACGAGCAGTACTTC.

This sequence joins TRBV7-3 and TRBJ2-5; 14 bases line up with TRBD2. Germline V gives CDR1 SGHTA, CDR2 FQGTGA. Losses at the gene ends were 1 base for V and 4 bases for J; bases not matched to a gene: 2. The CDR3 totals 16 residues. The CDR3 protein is CASSLKGTSGRETQYF. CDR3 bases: TGTGCCAGCAGCTTAAAGGGGACTAGCGGGAGAGAGACCCAGTACTTC.

The CDR3 DNA follows: TGTGCCAGCAGCCTACGTGGACTAGCGCCCACAGATACGCAGTATTTT. This encodes CASSLRGLAPTDTQYF. V usage is TRBV6-6 and J usage is TRBJ2-3; TRBD2 agrees at 9 bases. The germline V gene has CDR1 MNHNY and CDR2 SVGAGI (reference sequence). Trimming cost V 6 bases and J 2 bases; bases outside gene matches: 9. This CDR3 is built from 16 residues.

As DNA, the CDR3 is TGTGCCAGCAGCTTAATCCCGAGAATTAGGAATGCGGACGGCTACACCTTC. This gives the protein CASSLIPRIRNADGYTF. The chain uses TRBV11-2 and TRBJ1-2; D not resolved. V was cut by 2 bases and J by 8 bases, with 24 bases left in between. The CDR3 totals 17 residues. The germline gives CDR1 SGHAT, CDR2 FQNNGV.

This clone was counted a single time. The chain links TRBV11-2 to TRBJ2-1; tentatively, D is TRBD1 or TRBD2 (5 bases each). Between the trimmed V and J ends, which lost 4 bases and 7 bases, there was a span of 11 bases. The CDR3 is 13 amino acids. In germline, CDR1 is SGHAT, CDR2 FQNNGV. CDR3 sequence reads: CASSSGRRNEQFF. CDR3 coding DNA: TGTGCCAGCAGCTCGGGACGACGGAATGAGCAGTTCTTC.

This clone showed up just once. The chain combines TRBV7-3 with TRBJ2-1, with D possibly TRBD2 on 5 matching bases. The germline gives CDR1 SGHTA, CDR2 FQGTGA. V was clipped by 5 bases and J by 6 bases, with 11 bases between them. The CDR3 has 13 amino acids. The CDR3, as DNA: TGTGCCAGCAGCCCCAGGACTTCCAATGAGCAGTTCTTC. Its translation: CASSPRTSNEQFF. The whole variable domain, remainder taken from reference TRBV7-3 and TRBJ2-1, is GAGVSQTPSNKVTEKGKYVELRCDPISGHTALYWYRQSLGQGPEFLIYFQGTGAADDSGLPNDRFFAVRPEGSVSTLKIQRTERGDSAVYLCASSPRTSNEQFFGPGTRLTVL.

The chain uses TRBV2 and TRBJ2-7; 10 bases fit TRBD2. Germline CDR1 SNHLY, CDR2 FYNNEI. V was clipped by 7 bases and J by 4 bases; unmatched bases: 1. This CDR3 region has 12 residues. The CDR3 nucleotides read TGTGCCAGCAAACTAGCGGGATACGAGCAGTACTTC. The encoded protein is CASKLAGYEQYF.

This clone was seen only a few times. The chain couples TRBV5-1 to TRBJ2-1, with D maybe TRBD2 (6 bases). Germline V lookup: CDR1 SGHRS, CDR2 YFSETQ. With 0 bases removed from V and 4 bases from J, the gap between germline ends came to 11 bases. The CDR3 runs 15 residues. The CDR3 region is CASSLESGTYNEQFF. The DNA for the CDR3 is TGCGCCAGCAGCTTGGAGTCCGGGACTTACAATGAGCAGTTCTTC. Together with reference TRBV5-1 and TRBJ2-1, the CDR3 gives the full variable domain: KAGVTQTPRYLIKTRGQQVTLSCSPISGHRSVSWYQQTPGQGLQFLFEYFSETQRNKGNFPGRFSGRQFSNSRSEMNVSTLELGDSALYLCASSLESGTYNEQFFGPGTRLTVL.

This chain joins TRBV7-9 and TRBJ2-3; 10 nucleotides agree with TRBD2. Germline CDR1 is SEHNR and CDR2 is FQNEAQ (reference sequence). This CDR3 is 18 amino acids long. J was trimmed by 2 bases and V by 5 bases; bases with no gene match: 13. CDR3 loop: CASSPPNLLAGVTDTQYF. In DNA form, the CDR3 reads TGTGCCAGCAGCCCCCCCAATCTCCTAGCGGGGGTCACAGATACGCAGTATTTT.

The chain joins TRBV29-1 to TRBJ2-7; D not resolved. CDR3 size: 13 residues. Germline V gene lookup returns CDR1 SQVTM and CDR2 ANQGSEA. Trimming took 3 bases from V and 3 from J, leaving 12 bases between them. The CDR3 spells CSVEDSLSYEQYF. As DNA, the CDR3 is TGCAGCGTTGAGGATAGTCTCAGCTACGAGCAGTACTTC.

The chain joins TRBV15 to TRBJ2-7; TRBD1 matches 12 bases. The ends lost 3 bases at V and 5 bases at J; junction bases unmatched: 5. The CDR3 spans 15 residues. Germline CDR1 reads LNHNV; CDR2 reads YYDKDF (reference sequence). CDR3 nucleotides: TGTGCCACCAGCAGGGGGACAGGGGGCTTTCACGAGCAGTACTTC. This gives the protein CATSRGTGGFHEQYF.

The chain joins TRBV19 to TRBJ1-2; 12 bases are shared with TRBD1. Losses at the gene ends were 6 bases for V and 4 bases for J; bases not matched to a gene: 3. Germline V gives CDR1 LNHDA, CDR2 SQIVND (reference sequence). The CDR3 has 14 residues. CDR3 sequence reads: CASSGDRGLYGYTF. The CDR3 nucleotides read TGTGCCAGTAGCGGGGACAGGGGGCTCTATGGCTACACCTTC. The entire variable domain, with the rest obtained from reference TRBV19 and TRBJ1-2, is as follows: DGGITQSPKYLFRKEGQNVTLSCEQNLNHDAMYWYRQDPGQGLRLIYYSQIVNDFQKGDIAEGYSVSREKKESFPLTVTSAQKNPTAFYLCASSGDRGLYGYTFGSGTRLTVV.

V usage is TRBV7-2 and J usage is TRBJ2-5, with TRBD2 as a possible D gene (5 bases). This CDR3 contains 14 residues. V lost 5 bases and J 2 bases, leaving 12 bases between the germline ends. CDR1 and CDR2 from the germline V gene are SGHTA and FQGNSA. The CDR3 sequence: CASSEVERQETQYF. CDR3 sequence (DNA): TGTGCCAGCAGCGAGGTCGAGCGGCAAGAGACCCAGTACTTC.

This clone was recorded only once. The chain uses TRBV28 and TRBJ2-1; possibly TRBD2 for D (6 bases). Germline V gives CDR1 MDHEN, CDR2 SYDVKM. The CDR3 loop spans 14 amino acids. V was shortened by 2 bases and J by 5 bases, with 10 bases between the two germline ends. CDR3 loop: CASSLAGRNNEQFF. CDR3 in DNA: TGTGCCAGCAGTTTAGCGGGACGAAACAATGAGCAGTTCTTC. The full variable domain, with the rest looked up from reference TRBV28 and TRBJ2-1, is DVKVTQSSRYLVKRTGEKVFLECVQDMDHENMFWYRQDPGLGLRLIYFSYDVKMKEKGDIPEGYSVSREKKERFSLILESASTNQTSMYLCASSLAGRNNEQFFGPGTRLTVL.

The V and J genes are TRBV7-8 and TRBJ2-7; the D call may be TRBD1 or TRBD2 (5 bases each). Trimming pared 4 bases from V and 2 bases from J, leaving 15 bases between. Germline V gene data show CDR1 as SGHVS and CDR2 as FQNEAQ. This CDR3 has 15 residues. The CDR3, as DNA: TGTGCCAGCAGCTCACGGCGGGTAGGGGCCTACGAGCAGTACTTC. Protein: CASSSRRVGAYEQYF.

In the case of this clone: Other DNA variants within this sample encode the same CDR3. CDR3 amino acids: CASSDSGNTIYF. In nucleotides, the CDR3 is TGTGCCAGCAGTGACAGTGGAAACACCATATATTTT. V and J are TRBV2 and TRBJ1-3; D is uncertain. The CDR3 covers 12 residues. V lost 3 bases to trimming and J lost 3 bases, with 3 bases between them. Germline V lookup: CDR1 SNHLY, CDR2 FYNNEI.

In DNA form, the CDR3 reads TGTGCCAGCTCACCCGGGACAGCGGGTGAGCAGTACTTC. It codes for CASSPGTAGEQYF. The chain joins TRBV18 to TRBJ2-7, with D possibly TRBD1 on 7 matching bases. V dropped 3 bases and J dropped 7 bases, with 13 bases sitting between them. This CDR3 contains 13 residues. Germline CDR1 and CDR2: KGHSH and LQKENI.

DNA for the CDR3: TGTGCCAGCAGCCTGGCCGGGAGTGGTGAGCAGTTCTTC. Protein sequence: CASSLAGSGEQFF. The rearrangement joins TRBV7-3 to TRBJ2-1; tentatively, D is TRBD2 (6 bases). The CDR3 totals 13 residues. Trimming removed 5 bases from V and 9 bases from J, with 14 bases in between. CDR1 and CDR2 (germline): SGHTA, FQGTGA. Using reference TRBV7-3 and TRBJ2-1 for the parts outside the CDR3, the full variable domain is GAGVSQTPSNKVTEKGKYVELRCDPISGHTALYWYRQSLGQGPEFLIYFQGTGAADDSGLPNDRFFAVRPEGSVSTLKIQRTERGDSAVYLCASSLAGSGEQFFGPGTRLTVL.

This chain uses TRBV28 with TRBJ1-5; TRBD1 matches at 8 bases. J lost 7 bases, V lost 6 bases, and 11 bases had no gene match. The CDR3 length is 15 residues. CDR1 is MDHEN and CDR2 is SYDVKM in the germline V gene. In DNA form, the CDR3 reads TGTGCCAGCAGCCCTCCGGACAGGGCTTTCCAGCCCCAGCATTTT. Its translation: CASSPPDRAFQPQHF.

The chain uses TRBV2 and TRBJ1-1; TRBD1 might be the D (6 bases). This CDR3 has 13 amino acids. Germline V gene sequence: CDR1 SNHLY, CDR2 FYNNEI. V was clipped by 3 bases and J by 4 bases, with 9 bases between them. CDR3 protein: CASSDRGSTEAFF. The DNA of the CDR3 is TGTGCCAGCAGTGATAGGGGGAGCACTGAAGCTTTCTTT.

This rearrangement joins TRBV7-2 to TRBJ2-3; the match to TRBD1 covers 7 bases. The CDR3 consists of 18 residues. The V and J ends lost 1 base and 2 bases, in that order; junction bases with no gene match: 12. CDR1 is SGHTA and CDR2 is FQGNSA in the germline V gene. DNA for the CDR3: TGTGCCAGCAGCTTAGAGGCCCCGTACAGGGGTTACACAGATACGCAGTATTTT. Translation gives CASSLEAPYRGYTDTQYF.